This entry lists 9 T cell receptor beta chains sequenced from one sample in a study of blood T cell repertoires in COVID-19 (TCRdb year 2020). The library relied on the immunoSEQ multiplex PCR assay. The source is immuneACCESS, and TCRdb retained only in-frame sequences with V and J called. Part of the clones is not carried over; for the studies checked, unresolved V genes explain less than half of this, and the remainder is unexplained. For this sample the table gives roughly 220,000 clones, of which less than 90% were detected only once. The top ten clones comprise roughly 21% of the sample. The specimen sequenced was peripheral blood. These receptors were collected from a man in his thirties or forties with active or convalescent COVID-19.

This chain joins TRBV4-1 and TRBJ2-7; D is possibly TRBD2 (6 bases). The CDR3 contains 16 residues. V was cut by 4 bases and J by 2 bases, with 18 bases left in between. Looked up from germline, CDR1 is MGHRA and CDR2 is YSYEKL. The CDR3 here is CASSLSGGPYPYEQYF. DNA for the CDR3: TGCGCCAGCAGCCTCTCCGGGGGTCCTTACCCCTACGAGCAGTACTTC.

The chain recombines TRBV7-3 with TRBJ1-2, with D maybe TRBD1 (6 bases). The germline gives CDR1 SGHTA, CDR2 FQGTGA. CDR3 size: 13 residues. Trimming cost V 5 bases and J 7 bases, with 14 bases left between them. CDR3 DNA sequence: TGTGCCAGCAGCCCCAACACAGGGACTGGCTACACCTTC. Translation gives CASSPNTGTGYTF.

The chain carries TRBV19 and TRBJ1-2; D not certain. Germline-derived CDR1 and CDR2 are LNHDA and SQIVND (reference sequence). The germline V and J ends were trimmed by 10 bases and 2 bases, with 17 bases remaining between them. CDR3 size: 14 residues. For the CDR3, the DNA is TGTGCCACCTCCCTTATAAGCCGGAACTATGGCTACACCTTC. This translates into CATSLISRNYGYTF.

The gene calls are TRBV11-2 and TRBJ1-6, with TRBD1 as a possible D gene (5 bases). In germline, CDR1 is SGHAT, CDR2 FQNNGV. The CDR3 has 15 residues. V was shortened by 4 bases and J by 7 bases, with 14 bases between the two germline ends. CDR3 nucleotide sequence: TGTGCCAGCAGCTCTAAGGCAGGGCCAAATTCACCCCTCCACTTT. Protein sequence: CASSSKAGPNSPLHF.

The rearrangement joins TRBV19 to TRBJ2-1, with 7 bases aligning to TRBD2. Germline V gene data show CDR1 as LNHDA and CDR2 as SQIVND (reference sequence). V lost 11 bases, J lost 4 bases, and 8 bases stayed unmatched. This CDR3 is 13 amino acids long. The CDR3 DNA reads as TGTGCCTCCTCCCGGGACTATTACAATGAGCAGTTCTTC. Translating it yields CASSRDYYNEQFF.

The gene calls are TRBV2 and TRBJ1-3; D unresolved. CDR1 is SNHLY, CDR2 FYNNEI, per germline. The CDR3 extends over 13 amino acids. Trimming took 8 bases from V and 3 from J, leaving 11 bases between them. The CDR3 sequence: CASETGNGNTIYF. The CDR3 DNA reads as TGTGCCAGCGAAACCGGGAATGGAAACACCATATATTTT.

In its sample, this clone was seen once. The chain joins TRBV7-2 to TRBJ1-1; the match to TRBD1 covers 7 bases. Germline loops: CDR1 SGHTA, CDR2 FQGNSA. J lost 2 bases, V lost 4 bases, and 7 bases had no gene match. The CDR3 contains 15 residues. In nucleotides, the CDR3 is TGTGCCAGCAGCTCCTACAGGGGCTTTAACACTGAAGCTTTCTTT. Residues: CASSSYRGFNTEAFF.

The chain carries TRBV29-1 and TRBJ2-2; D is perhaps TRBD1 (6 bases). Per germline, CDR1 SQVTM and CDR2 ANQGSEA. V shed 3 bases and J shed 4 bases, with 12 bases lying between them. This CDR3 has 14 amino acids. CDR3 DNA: TGCAGCGTTGAGTACAGGGTAGGCACCGGGGAGCTGTTTTTT. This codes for CSVEYRVGTGELFF.

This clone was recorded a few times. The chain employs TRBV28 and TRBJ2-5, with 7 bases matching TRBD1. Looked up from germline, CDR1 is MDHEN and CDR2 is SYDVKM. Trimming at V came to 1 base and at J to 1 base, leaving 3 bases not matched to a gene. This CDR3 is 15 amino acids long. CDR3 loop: CASSLSQGVQETQYF. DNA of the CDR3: TGTGCCAGCAGTTTATCCCAGGGGGTCCAAGAGACCCAGTACTTC.